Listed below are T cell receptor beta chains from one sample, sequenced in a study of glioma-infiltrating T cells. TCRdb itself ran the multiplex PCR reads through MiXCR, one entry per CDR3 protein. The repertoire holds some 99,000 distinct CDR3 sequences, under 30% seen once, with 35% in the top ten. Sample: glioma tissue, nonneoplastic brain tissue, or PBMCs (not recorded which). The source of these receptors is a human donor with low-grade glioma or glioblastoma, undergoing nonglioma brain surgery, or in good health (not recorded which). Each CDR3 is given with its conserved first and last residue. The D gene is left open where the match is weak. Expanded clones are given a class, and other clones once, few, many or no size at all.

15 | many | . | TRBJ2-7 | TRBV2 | CASSYPRGDNYEQYF | TGTGCCAGCAGTTATCCCCGGGGCGACAACTACGAGCAGTACTTC
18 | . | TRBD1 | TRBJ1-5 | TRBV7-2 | CASSFGERGRESNQPQHF | TGTGCCAGCAGCTTTGGGGAGAGGGGGCGCGAGAGCAATCAGCCCCAGCATTTC
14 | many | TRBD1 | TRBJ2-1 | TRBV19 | CASSMVQGRNEQFF | TGTGCCAGTAGTATGGTACAGGGGCGTAATGAGCAGTTCTTC
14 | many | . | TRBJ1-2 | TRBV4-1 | CASSITGVNYGYTF | TGCGCCAGCAGCATTACAGGAGTCAACTATGGCTACACCTTC
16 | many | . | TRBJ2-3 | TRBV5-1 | CASSLVWDQGQDTQYF | TGCGCCAGCAGCTTGGTATGGGACCAAGGACAGGATACGCAGTATTTT
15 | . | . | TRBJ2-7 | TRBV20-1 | CSASWGQGGAYEQYF | TGCAGTGCTAGCTGGGGCCAAGGGGGAGCCTACGAGCAGTACTTC
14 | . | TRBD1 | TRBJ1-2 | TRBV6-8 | CASSLLGQSYGYTF | TGTGCCAGCAGTCTCCTGGGACAGTCCTATGGCTACACCTTC
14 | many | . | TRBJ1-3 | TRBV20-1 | CSARDPGSGNTIYF | TGCAGTGCTAGAGATCCAGGGTCTGGAAACACCATATATTTT
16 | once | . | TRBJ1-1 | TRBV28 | CASSLIRMSMNTEAFF | TGTGCCAGCAGTTTAATACGCATGTCTATGAACACTGAAGCTTTCTTT
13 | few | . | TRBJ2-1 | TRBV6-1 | CSSAADQINEQFF | TGTTCCAGTGCAGCGGACCAGATCAATGAGCAGTTCTTC
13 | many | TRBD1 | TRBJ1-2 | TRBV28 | CASSFRQGYGYTF | TGTGCCAGCAGTTTCAGACAGGGGTATGGCTACACCTTC
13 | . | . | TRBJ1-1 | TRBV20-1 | CSAAGQMATGAFF | TGCAGTGCCGCGGGCCAAATGGCTACTGGAGCTTTCTTT
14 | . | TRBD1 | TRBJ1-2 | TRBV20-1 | CSARNRDREAFYTF | TGCAGTGCTAGAAACCGGGACAGAGAAGCTTTCTACACCTTC
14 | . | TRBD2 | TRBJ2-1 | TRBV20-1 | CSARLSGRNNEQFF | TGCAGTGCTAGATTAAGCGGGAGAAACAATGAGCAGTTCTTC
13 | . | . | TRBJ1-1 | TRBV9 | CASSEGAYGEAFF | TGTGCCAGCAGCGAAGGGGCTTACGGTGAAGCTTTCTTT
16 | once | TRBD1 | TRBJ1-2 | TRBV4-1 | CASSQVSWTGGNDYTF | TGCGCCAGCAGCCAAGTCTCTTGGACAGGGGGCAATGACTACACCTTC
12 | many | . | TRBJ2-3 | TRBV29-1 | CSVGFGTDTQYF | TGCAGCGTTGGCTTTGGGACAGATACGCAGTATTTT
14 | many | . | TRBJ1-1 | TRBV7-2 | CASSFQATNTEAFF | TGTGCCAGCAGCTTCCAGGCCACGAACACTGAAGCTTTCTTT
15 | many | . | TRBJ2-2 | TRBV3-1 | CASSQRLQNTGELFF | TGTGCCAGCAGCCAACGTTTACAGAACACCGGGGAGCTGTTTTTT
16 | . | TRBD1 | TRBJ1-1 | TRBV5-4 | CASRSSGTGGVMKAFF | TGTGCCAGCAGGTCCTCCGGGACAGGGGGCGTTATGAAAGCTTTCTTT
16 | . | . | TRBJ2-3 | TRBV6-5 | CASSLSKEGHTDTQYF | TGTGCCAGCAGTTTATCGAAGGAGGGACATACAGATACGCAGTATTTT
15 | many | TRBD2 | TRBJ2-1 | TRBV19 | CASSRGLAGDNEQFF | TGTGCCAGTAGTCGGGGACTAGCGGGAGACAATGAGCAGTTCTTC
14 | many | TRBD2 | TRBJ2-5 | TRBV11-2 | CASSLAGEGETQYF | TGTGCCAGCAGCTTAGCGGGGGAGGGCGAGACCCAGTACTTC
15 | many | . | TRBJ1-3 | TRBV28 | CASRRDLSSGNTIYF | TGTGCCAGCAGAAGGGACTTAAGCTCTGGAAACACCATATATTTT
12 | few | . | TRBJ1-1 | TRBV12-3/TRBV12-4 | CASSLDPAEAFF | TGTGCCAGCAGTTTAGACCCTGCTGAAGCTTTCTTT
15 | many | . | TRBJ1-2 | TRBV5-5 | CASRMVQVSGYGYTF | TGTGCCAGCAGGATGGTCCAGGTTTCTGGGTATGGCTACACCTTC
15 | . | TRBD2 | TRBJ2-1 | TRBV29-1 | CSAGGASGSYNEQFF | TGCAGCGCCGGGGGGGCTAGCGGCTCCTACAATGAGCAGTTCTTC
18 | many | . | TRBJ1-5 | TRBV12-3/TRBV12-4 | CASSGDGGTIYSNQPQHF | TGTGCCAGCAGTGGAGACGGGGGGACTATTTATAGCAATCAGCCCCAGCATTTT
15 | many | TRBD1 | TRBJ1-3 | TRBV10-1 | CASSEDRETGNTIYF | TGCGCCAGCAGTGAGGACAGGGAAACTGGAAACACCATATATTTT
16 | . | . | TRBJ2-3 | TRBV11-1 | CASSSSGSLHTDTQYF | TGTGCCAGCAGCTCCTCGGGAAGTCTACACACAGATACGCAGTATTTT
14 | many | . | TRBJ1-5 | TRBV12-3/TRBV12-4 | CASSLVGQNQPQHF | TGTGCCAGCAGTTTAGTAGGGCAGAATCAGCCCCAGCATTTT
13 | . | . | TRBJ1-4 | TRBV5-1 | CASSQNTDEKLFF | TGCGCCAGCAGCCAAAACACGGACGAAAAACTGTTTTTT
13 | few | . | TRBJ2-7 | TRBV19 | CASAWGHSYEQYF | TGTGCCAGCGCATGGGGACACTCCTACGAGCAGTACTTC
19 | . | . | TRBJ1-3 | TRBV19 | CASTNSTPTQVKGRNTIYF | TGTGCCAGTACTAATAGCACCCCGACTCAAGTCAAGGGCCGGAACACCATATATTTT
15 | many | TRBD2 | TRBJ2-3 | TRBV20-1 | CSASRASGPTDTQYF | TGCAGTGCTAGTAGGGCTAGCGGGCCCACAGATACGCAGTATTTT
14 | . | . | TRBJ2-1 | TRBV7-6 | CDSSLAAEGDEQFF | TGTGACAGCAGCTTAGCAGCGGAGGGAGATGAGCAGTTCTTC
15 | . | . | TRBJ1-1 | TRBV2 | CASTPTAEMSTGAFF | TGTGCCAGCACTCCGACTGCGGAGATGAGCACTGGAGCTTTCTTT
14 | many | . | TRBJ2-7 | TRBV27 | CASKSVTVSYEQYF | TGTGCCAGCAAATCGGTAACAGTCTCCTACGAGCAGTACTTC
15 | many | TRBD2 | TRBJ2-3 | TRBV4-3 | CASSPRLAGTDTQYF | TGCGCCAGCAGCCCCCGGCTAGCGGGAACAGATACGCAGTATTTT
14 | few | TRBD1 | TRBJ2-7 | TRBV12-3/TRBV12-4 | CASSPRDRDYEQYF | TGTGCCAGCAGTCCCCGGGACAGGGACTACGAGCAGTACTTC
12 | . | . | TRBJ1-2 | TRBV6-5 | CASSEGSYNYTF | TGTGCCAGCAGTGAAGGCAGCTATAACTACACCTTC
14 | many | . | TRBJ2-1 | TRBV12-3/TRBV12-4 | CASSSPLTGNEQFF | TGTGCCAGCAGTTCGCCTTTGACGGGCAATGAGCAGTTCTTC
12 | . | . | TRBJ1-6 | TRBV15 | CAASRLQSPPHF | TGTGCCGCCAGCAGATTACAATCACCCCCCCACTTT
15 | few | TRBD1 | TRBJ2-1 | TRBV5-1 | CASSRGQGTYNEQFF | TGCGCCAGCTCACGTGGACAGGGGACCTACAATGAGCAGTTCTTC
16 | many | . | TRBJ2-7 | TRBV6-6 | CASSYSGQYPGYEQYF | TGTGCCAGCAGTTACTCCGGACAGTATCCAGGCTACGAGCAGTACTTC
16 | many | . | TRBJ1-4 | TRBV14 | CASSRIVSSTNEKLFF | TGTGCCAGCAGCCGTATAGTGTCATCAACTAATGAAAAACTGTTTTTT
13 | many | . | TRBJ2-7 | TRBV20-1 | CSADRGRSYEQYF | TGCAGTGCAGACCGCGGACGGTCCTACGAGCAGTACTTC
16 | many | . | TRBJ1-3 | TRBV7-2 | CASSLTAGARGNTIYF | TGTGCCAGCAGCCTTACCGCGGGGGCGAGAGGAAACACCATATATTTT
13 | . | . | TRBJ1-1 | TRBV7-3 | CASSLLENTEASF | TGTGCCAGCTCCCTCCTAGAGAACACTGAAGCTTCCTTT